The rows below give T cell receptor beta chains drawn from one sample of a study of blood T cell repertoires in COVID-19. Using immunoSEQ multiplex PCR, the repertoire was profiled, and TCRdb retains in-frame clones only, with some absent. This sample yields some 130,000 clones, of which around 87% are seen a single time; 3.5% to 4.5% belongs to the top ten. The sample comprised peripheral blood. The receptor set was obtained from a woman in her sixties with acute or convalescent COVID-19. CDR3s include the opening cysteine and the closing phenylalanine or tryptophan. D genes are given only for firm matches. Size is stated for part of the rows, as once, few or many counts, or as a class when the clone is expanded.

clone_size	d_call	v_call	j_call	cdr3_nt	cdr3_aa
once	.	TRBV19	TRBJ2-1	TGTGCCAGTAGTATTACAGGGTATGTGAATGAGCAGTTCTTC	CASSITGYVNEQFF
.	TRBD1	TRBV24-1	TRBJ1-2	TGTGCCACCAGTGATCCCCGGTCGGGGACAGGGGGCAACTATGGCTACACCTTC	CATSDPRSGTGGNYGYTF
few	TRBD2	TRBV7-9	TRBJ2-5	TGTGCCAGCAGCCAACTAGCGGGAGAATTTCTGGAGACCCAGTACTTC	CASSQLAGEFLETQYF
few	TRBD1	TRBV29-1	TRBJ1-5	TGCAGCGTTGGGGACAGCTACAATCAGCCCCAGCATTTT	CSVGDSYNQPQHF
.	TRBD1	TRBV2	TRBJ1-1	TGTGCCATAACGGACAGGCTCAACACTGAAGCTTTCTTT	CAITDRLNTEAFF
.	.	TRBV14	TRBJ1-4	TGTGCCAGCAGCCAAGGTCTGGGGGCAGCTAATGAAAAACTGTTTTTT	CASSQGLGAANEKLFF
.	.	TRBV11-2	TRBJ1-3	TGTGCCAGCAGCTCCCCGGGGGTGACTAGAGTTGGAAACACCATATATTTT	CASSSPGVTRVGNTIYF
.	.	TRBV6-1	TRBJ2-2	TGTGCCAGCAGCCGGGGATCGAACACCGGGGAGCTGTTTTTT	CASSRGSNTGELFF
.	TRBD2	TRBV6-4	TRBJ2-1	TGTGCCAGCAGTGGATCAGCGGGAGATGAGCAGTTCTTC	CASSGSAGDEQFF
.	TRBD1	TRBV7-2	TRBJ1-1	TGTGCCAGCAGCTTATTCCCACAGGGGCAAGCTTTCTTT	CASSLFPQGQAFF
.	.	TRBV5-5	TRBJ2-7	TGTGCCAGCAGCTTGAGCGTGACAGCACGCTACGAGCAGTACTTC	CASSLSVTARYEQYF